The present T cell receptor beta chain was sequenced within a study of T cell repertoires in cytomegalovirus infection (dated by TCRdb to the late 2010s). The study in broad terms: Donor HLA type was relevant to the analysis, as public TCR beta signatures indicated carriage of CMV infection together with the matching HLA type. What the work shows at the level of the full study, not this receptor alone: The ex vivo response was dominated by HLA-C-restricted CMV-specific TCR beta clonotypes, which also provided the single most frequent clonotype in two of eight donors. Cumulative frequency of public TCR beta family members discriminated carriers of CMV infection plus the relevant HLA type in this cohort and an independent roughly 340-donor cohort.

A note on this clonotype: What antigen it recognizes has not been identified. No quality values exist for individual bases; no much larger clone is one base distant.

The CDR3, from cysteine to phenylalanine, totals 17 residues. CDR3 DNA only is kept here, 51 bases in frame from base 1. CDR1 and CDR2 were assigned from the germline V gene as SGHRS and YFSETQ. The V and J ends are trimmed by 6 bases and 0 bases, leaving 16 bases between them. TCRdb lists the instrument as Illumina HiSeq 1500. TCRdb applied fastp at Q25 and MiXCR to the public reads, then kept only in-frame beta chains. Each CDR3 protein gets just one entry, which takes the most common genes and DNA from the rows behind it. This sample has 600,000 to 800,000 distinct CDR3 sequences in its table, and 20% to 25% of those were observed once. Of the sample, roughly 8% falls within the top ten clones.

Sequenced sample: CD8+ T cells from PBMCs. The V and J segments used are TRBV5-1 and TRBJ2-6; the D segment is perhaps TRBD1 or TRBD2, each sharing 5 matched bases. The origin of this receptor is a human donor in good health (CMV status not recorded). Some clones in this sample may be carry-over from other donors' samples. The encoded CDR3 is CASKIRDGSSGANVLTF. The DNA sequence is given as TGCGCCAGCAAAATCCGGGACGGAAGCTCTGGGGCCAACGTCCTGACTTTC.